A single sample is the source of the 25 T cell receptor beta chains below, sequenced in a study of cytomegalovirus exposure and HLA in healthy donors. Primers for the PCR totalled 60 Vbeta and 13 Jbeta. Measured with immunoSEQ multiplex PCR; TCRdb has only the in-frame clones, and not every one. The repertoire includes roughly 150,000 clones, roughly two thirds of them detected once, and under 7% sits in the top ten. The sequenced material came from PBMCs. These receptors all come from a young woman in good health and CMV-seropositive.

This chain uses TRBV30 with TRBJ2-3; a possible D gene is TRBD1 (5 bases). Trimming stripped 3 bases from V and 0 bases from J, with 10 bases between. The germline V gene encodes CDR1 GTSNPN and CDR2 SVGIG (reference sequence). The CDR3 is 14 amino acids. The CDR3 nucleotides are TGTGCCTGGAGCCTCGGACAAAGCACAGATACGCAGTATTTT. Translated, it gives CAWSLGQSTDTQYF.

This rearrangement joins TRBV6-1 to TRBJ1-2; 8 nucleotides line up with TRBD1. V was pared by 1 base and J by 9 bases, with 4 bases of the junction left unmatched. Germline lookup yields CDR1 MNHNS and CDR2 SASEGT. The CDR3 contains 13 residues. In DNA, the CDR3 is TGTGCCAGCAGTGAAGGGCAGGGGGCGAGCTACACCTTC. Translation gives CASSEGQGASYTF.

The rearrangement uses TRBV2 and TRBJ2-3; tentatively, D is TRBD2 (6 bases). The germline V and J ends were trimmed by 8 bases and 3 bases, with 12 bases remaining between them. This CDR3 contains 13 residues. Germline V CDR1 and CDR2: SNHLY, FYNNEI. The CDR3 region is CASPRDQTDTQYF. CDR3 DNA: TGTGCCAGCCCGCGGGACCAAACAGATACGCAGTATTTT.

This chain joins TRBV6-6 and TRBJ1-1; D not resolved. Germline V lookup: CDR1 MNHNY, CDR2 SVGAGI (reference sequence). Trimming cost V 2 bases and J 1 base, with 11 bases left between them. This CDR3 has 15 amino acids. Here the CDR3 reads CASSYLPDSNTEAFF. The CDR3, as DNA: TGTGCCAGCAGTTACCTTCCAGATTCGAACACTGAAGCTTTCTTT.

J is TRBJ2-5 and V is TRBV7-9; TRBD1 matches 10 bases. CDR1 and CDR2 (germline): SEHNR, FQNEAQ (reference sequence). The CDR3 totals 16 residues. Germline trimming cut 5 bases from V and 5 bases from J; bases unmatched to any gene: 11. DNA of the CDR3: TGTGCCAGCAGCCCCCAGCGTAGGACAGGGGGGGAGACCCAGTACTTC. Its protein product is CASSPQRRTGGETQYF.

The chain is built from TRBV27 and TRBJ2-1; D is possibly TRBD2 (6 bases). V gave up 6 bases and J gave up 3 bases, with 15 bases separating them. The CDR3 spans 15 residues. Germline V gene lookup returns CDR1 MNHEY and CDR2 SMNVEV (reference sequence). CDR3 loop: CASSPTGVGYNEQFF. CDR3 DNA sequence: TGTGCCAGCAGCCCGACGGGGGTAGGCTACAATGAGCAGTTCTTC.

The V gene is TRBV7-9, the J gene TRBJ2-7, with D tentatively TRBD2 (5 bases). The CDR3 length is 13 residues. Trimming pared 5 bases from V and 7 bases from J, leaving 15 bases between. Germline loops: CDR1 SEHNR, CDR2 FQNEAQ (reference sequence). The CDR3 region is CASSPEKDSEQYF. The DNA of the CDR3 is TGTGCCAGCAGCCCCGAGAAGGACTCAGAGCAGTACTTC.

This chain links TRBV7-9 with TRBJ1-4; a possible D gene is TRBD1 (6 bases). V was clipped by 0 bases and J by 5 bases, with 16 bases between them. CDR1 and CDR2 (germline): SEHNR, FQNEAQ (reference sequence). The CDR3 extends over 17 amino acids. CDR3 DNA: TGTGCCAGCAGCTTAGCGTCATCAGGGGTGGGGAATGAAAAACTGTTTTTT. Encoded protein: CASSLASSGVGNEKLFF.

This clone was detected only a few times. CDR3 DNA: TGTGCCAGCAGCGTAGGTGGAGGGTTTGGGACTGAAGCTTTCTTT. Translated: CASSVGGGFGTEAFF. V usage is TRBV9 and J usage is TRBJ1-1; D remains unclear. The germline CDR1 and CDR2 sequences are SGDLS and YYNGEE. The CDR3 contains 15 residues. V shed 0 bases and J shed 5 bases, with 14 bases lying between them.

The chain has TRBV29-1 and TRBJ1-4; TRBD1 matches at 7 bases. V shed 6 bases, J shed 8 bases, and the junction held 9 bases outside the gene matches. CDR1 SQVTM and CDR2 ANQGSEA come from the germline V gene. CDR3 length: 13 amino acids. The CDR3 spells CSVLEGGREKLFF. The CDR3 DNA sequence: TGCAGCGTACTCGAAGGGGGCCGGGAAAAACTGTTTTTT.

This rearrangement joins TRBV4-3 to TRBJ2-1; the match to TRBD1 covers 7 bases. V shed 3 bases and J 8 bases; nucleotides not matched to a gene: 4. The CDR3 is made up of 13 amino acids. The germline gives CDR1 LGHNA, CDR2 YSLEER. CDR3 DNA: TGCGCCAGCAGCCACTCGACAGGGCATGAGCAGTTCTTC. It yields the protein CASSHSTGHEQFF.

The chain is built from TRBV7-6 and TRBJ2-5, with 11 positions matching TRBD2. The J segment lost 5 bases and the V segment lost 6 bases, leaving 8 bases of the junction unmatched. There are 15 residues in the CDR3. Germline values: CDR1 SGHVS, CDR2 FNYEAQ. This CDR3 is CASRPTSGGFETQYF. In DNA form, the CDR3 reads TGTGCCAGCAGACCAACTAGCGGGGGCTTCGAGACCCAGTACTTC.

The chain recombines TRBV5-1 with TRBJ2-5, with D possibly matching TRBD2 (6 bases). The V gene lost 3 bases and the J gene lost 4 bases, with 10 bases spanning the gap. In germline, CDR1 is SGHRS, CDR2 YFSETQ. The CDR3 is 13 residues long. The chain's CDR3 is CASSSTSLETQYF. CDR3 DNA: TGCGCCAGCAGCTCGACTAGTTTAGAGACCCAGTACTTC.

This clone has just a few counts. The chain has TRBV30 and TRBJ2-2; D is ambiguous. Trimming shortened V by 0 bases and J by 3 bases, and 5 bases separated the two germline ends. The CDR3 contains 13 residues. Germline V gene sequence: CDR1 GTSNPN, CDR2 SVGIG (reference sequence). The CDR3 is CAWSVTDTGELFF. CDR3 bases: TGTGCCTGGAGTGTAACGGACACCGGGGAGCTGTTTTTT.

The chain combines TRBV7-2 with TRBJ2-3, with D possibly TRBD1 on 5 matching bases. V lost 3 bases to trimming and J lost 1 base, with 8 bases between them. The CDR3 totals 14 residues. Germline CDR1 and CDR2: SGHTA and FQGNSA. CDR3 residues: CASSFSRGTDTQYF. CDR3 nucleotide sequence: TGTGCCAGCAGCTTCTCCAGGGGCACAGATACGCAGTATTTT. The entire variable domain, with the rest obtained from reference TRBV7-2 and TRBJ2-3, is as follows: GAGVSQSPSNKVTEKGKDVELRCDPISGHTALYWYRQSLGQGLEFLIYFQGNSAPDKSGLPSDRFSAERTGGSVSTLTIQRTQQEDSAVYLCASSFSRGTDTQYFGPGTRLTVL.

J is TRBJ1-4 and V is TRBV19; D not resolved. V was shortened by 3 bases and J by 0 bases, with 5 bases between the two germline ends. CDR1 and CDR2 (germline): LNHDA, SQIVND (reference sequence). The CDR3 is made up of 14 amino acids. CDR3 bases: TGTGCCAGTAGTATTGTAACAACTAATGAAAAACTGTTTTTT. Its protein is CASSIVTTNEKLFF. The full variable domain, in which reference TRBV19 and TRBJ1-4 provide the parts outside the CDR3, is DGGITQSPKYLFRKEGQNVTLSCEQNLNHDAMYWYRQDPGQGLRLIYYSQIVNDFQKGDIAEGYSVSREKKESFPLTVTSAQKNPTAFYLCASSIVTTNEKLFFGSGTQLSVL.

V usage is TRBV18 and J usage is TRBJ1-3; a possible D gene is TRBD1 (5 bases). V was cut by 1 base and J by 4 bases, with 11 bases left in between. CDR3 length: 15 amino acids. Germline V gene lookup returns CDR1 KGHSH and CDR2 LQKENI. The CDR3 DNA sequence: TGTGCCAGCTCACCACAGGGGTATTCAGGAAACACCATATATTTT. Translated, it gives CASSPQGYSGNTIYF.

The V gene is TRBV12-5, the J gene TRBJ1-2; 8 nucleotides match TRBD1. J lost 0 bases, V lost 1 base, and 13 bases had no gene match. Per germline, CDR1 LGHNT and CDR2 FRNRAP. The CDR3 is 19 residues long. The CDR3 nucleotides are TGTGCTAGTGGTTTGGGGGGGGACAGGTCAGAGTTAGCTAACTATGGCTACACCTTC. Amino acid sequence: CASGLGGDRSELANYGYTF.

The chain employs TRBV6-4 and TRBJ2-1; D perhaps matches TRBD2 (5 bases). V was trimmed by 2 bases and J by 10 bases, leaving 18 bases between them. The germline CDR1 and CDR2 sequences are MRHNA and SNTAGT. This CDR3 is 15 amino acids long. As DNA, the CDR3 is TGTGCCAGCAGTGACGAGGGCGGGCGAACCGGAGAGCAGTTCTTC. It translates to CASSDEGGRTGEQFF.

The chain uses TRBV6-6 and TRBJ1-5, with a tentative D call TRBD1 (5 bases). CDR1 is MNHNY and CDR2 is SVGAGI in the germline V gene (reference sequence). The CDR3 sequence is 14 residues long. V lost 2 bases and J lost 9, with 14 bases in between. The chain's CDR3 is CASSYRVRDSPQHF. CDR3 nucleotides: TGTGCCAGCAGTTACAGGGTCCGGGACTCGCCCCAGCATTTT.

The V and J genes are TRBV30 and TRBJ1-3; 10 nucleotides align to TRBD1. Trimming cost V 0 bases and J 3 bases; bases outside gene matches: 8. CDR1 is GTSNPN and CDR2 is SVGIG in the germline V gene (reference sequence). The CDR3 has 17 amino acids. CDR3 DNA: TGTGCCTGGAGTGTCACGGGACAGGGGAACCTTGGAAACACCATATATTTT. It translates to CAWSVTGQGNLGNTIYF.

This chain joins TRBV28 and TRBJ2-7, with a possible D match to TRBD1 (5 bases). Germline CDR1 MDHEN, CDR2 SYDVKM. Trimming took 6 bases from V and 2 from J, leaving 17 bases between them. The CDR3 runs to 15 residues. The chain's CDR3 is CASSRAPGFAYEQYF. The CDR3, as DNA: TGTGCCAGCAGCCGAGCCCCAGGGTTTGCCTACGAGCAGTACTTC.

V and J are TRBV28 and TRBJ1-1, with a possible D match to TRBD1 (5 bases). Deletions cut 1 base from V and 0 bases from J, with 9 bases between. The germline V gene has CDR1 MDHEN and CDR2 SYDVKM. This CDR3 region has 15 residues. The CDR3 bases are TGTGCCAGCAGTTTATATAGGGGTTTGAACACTGAAGCTTTCTTT. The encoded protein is CASSLYRGLNTEAFF.

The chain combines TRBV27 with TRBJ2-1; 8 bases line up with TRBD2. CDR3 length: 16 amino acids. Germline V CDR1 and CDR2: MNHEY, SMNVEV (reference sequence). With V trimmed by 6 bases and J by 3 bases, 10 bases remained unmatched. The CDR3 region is CASSREGRSDYNEQFF. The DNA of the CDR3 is TGTGCCAGCAGCCGGGAGGGGCGAAGTGACTACAATGAGCAGTTCTTC.

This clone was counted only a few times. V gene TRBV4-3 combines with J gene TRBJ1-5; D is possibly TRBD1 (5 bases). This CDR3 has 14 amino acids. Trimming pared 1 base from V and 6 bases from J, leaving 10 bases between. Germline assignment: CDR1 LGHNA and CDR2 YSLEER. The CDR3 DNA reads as TGCGCCAGCAGCCAAGCCGGGGGAATTCAGCCCCAGCATTTT. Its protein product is CASSQAGGIQPQHF.